The present T cell receptor (beta chain) was sequenced within a study of breast tumors, draining lymph nodes, adjacent tissues. MiXCR was run by TCRdb on the multiplex PCR reads, yielding one entry per CDR3 protein. The data contain approximately 230,000 distinct CDR3 sequences, 34% of them singletons. Axillary draining lymph nodes of breast cancer patients supplied the node samples. Findings and limits, study-wide: Tumor and nontumor repertoires were significantly more similar in luminal-like than in basal-like breast cancer. The lymph node origin of tumor T cells was framed as consistent with a hypothesis, not demonstrated.

This clonotype was seen many times. Its antigen is unknown. Sequencing used axillary lymph node tissue. The TCR sequence derives from a female donor with breast cancer. Some clones in this sample may be carry-over from other donors' samples.

The CDR3 bases are TGTGCCAGCAGCTTAAACAGGGTGGCCAACGTCCTGACTTTC. Encoded protein: CASSLNRVANVLTF. The genes are TRBV7-2 and TRBJ2-6, with a tentative D call TRBD1 (6 bases). The CDR3 contains 14 residues. Germline V gives CDR1 SGHTA, CDR2 FQGNSA. V lost 2 bases to trimming and J lost 6 bases, with 8 bases between them.